These 32 T cell receptor beta chains came from one sample sequenced in a study of read filtering for tumor transcriptome and immune sequencing. This library used 300 to 450 ng RNA and molecular barcoded adaptors spanning alpha/delta and beta/gamma chains. One entry per CDR3 protein, called by TCRdb with MiXCR from the reads. This sample has roughly 90,000 distinct CDR3 sequences, with approximately 13% found just once. The sequencing input was a population of CD138-negative cells sorted from bone marrow. These receptors all stem from a donor aged 40 or over with multiple myeloma.

This chain links TRBV11-1 with TRBJ2-3; TRBD2 matches 7 bases. Germline assignment: CDR1 SGHAT and CDR2 FQDESV (reference sequence). With V trimmed by 4 bases and J by 7 bases, 5 bases remained unmatched. The CDR3 extends over 13 amino acids. The CDR3 bases are TGTGCCAGCAGCTCTACTAGCGAAAATACGCAGTATTTT. The encoded protein is CASSSTSENTQYF.

The chain combines TRBV28 with TRBJ2-5; 13 nucleotides align to TRBD2. From germline, CDR1 is MDHEN and CDR2 SYDVKM. The CDR3 runs to 14 residues. With 10 bases clipped from V and 1 base from J, the junction kept 3 bases outside the gene matches. CDR3 amino acids: CAIGTSGIQETQYF. CDR3 bases: TGTGCCATAGGGACTAGCGGGATCCAAGAGACCCAGTACTTC.

This clonotype was found a few times. The rearrangement uses TRBV19 and TRBJ2-5, with 8 bases matching TRBD2. The ends lost 5 bases at V and 7 bases at J; junction bases unmatched: 12. Looked up from germline, CDR1 is LNHDA and CDR2 is SQIVND (reference sequence). The CDR3 contains 15 residues. The CDR3 DNA follows: TGTGCCAGTAGTGCAGAGCGGGAGACCTACGGGACCCAGTACTTC. It codes for CASSAERETYGTQYF.

As to this clonotype: Compared with germline, one end of the junction differs, possibly owing to a read error. V is TRBV2 and J is TRBJ2-7, with 7 bases lining up with TRBD1. The CDR3 totals 13 residues. Looked up from germline, CDR1 is SNHLY and CDR2 is FYNNEI. CDR3 nucleotide sequence: TGTACCAGCAGAGAGAGGGGGCCCTACGAGCAGTACTTC. It encodes CTSRERGPYEQYF.

This clonotype was seen ten or more times. The V gene is TRBV11-2, the J gene TRBJ1-2; 12 bases fit TRBD1. Germline-derived CDR1 and CDR2 are SGHAT and FQNNGV. This CDR3 spans 16 amino acids. Unmatched junction bases numbered 3, after V lost 0 bases and J lost 4 bases. Written as DNA, the CDR3 is TGTGCCAGCAGCTTAGATCGGGGACAGGGGGCCTATGGCTACACCTTC. It encodes CASSLDRGQGAYGYTF.

In this sample, this clonotype turned up many times. The chain is built from TRBV7-8 and TRBJ1-5; unclear D gene. The germline V and J ends were trimmed by 8 bases and 4 bases, with 12 bases remaining between them. The CDR3 consists of 13 residues. Germline loops: CDR1 SGHVS, CDR2 FQNEAQ. CDR3: CASGRRDNQPQHF. For the CDR3, the DNA is TGTGCCAGCGGCAGGAGGGATAATCAGCCCCAGCATTTT.

This clonotype was detected many times. The V gene is TRBV7-9, the J gene TRBJ2-5; 7 nucleotides agree with TRBD2. V trimming: 5 bases; J trimming: 3 bases; junction bases outside the gene matches: 9. The CDR3 is 15 amino acids. CDR1 is SEHNR, CDR2 FQNEAQ, per germline (reference sequence). Written as DNA, the CDR3 is TGTGCCAGCAGCCCAGGACTAGTTGCCGAAGAGACCCAGTACTTC. It encodes CASSPGLVAEETQYF.

In this sample, this clonotype turned up a few times. Mismatch with germline at one junction end may stem from a read error. This rearrangement joins TRBV28 to TRBJ2-2; possibly TRBD1 for D (6 bases). Germline V CDR1 and CDR2: MDHEN, SYDVKM. The CDR3 has 14 amino acids. The CDR3 DNA reads TGTGCCAGCAGTGGGACAACGAACACCGGGGAGCTGCTTTTT. This sequence encodes CASSGTTNTGELLF. Full variable domain (rest looked up from reference TRBV28 and TRBJ2-2): DVKVTQSSRYLVKRTGEKVFLECVQDMDHENMFWYRQDPGLGLRLIYFSYDVKMKEKGDIPEGYSVSREKKERFSLILESASTNQTSMYLCASSGTTNTGELLFGEGSRLTVL.

The chain employs TRBV7-6 and TRBJ2-1; a possible D gene is TRBD2 (5 bases). Germline values: CDR1 SGHVS, CDR2 FNYEAQ. V shed 2 bases and J shed 10 bases, with 27 bases lying between them. The CDR3 runs 18 residues. CDR3 sequence reads: CASSLRAPDPLSVGEQFF. The CDR3 region has the DNA TGTGCCAGCAGCTTACGCGCCCCAGATCCCCTTAGCGTGGGCGAGCAGTTCTTC.

This clonotype was seen ten or more times. V and J are TRBV5-1 and TRBJ2-1; 8 positions match TRBD2. This CDR3 is built from 14 residues. Germline values: CDR1 SGHRS, CDR2 YFSETQ. Trimming removed 2 bases from V and 7 bases from J; junction bases left unmatched: 5. The CDR3 DNA sequence: TGCGCCAGCAGCTTAGCGGGAGTAGGAAATGAGCAGTTCTTC. It specifies CASSLAGVGNEQFF. The variable domain in full, with the rest retrieved from reference TRBV5-1 and TRBJ2-1, is KAGVTQTPRYLIKTRGQQVTLSCSPISGHRSVSWYQQTPGQGLQFLFEYFSETQRNKGNFPGRFSGRQFSNSRSEMNVSTLELGDSALYLCASSLAGVGNEQFFGPGTRLTVL.

This clonotype has ten or more counts. The rearrangement joins TRBV27 to TRBJ2-3; 9 bases match TRBD2. V lost 2 bases, J lost 5 bases, and 8 bases stayed unmatched. This CDR3 contains 16 residues. Germline V lookup: CDR1 MNHEY, CDR2 SMNVEV (reference sequence). The CDR3 region is CASSLRGGRAIDTQYF. The CDR3 nucleotides are TGTGCCAGCAGTTTACGTGGCGGGAGGGCCATAGATACGCAGTATTTT.

The table lists this clonotype with many counts. V usage is TRBV28 and J usage is TRBJ2-7; D is perhaps TRBD1 or TRBD2 (5 bases each). Per the germline V gene, CDR1 is MDHEN and CDR2 is SYDVKM. V lost 6 bases and J lost 4, with 16 bases in between. The CDR3 has 14 amino acids. This CDR3 reads CASSTGTDLYEQYF. For the CDR3, the DNA is TGTGCCAGCAGCACCGGGACCGACCTTTACGAGCAGTACTTC.

This clonotype has more than one count but fewer than ten. Possible read error: a much larger clone is one base away. J is TRBJ2-2 and V is TRBV7-3; 7 nucleotides agree with TRBD2. V dropped 4 bases and J dropped 7; count of bases not matched to a gene: 3. The CDR3 is 13 residues long. Per the germline V gene, CDR1 is SGHTA and CDR2 is FQGTGA. The CDR3 DNA sequence: TGTGCCAGCAGCTCTCCTAGCGGCGGGGAGCTGTTTTTT. This translates into CASSSPSGGELFF.

This clonotype was recorded at least ten times. The chain uses TRBV10-3 and TRBJ2-1; 8 bases match TRBD2. Germline values: CDR1 ENHRY, CDR2 SYGVKD. Losses at the gene ends were 10 bases for V and 5 bases for J; bases not matched to a gene: 7. The CDR3 contains 13 residues. CDR3 sequence (DNA): TGTGCCACCAGCGGGAGCACGAACAATGAGCAGTTCTTC. The encoded protein is CATSGSTNNEQFF.

This clonotype was recorded many times. The genes are TRBV28 and TRBJ2-1; D tentatively reads TRBD1 or TRBD2 (6 bases each). The germline V gene encodes CDR1 MDHEN and CDR2 SYDVKM. V lost 6 bases and J 8 bases, leaving 20 bases between the germline ends. The CDR3 totals 15 residues. DNA for the CDR3: TGTGCCAGCAGCTTTCTCCTACAGGGAGGAGATGAGCAGTTCTTC. Translating gives CASSFLLQGGDEQFF.

Comment on this clonotype: This may arise from a read error, as a much more abundant clone is one base away. V and J are TRBV11-2 and TRBJ2-3, with 10 nucleotides matching TRBD2. The trim removed 5 bases at V and 3 bases at J, leaving 20 bases unmatched. Germline CDR1 and CDR2: SGHAT and FQNNGV. CDR3 length: 20 residues. The CDR3 loop is CASSLTQGLARGERTDTQYF. CDR3 bases: TGTGCCAGCAGCCTCACCCAGGGACTAGCGAGAGGAGAGAGAACAGATACGCAGTATTTT.

This clonotype was detected many times. This chain connects TRBV19 to TRBJ1-5; unclear D gene. CDR1 LNHDA and CDR2 SQIVND come from the germline V gene (reference sequence). Trimming took 3 bases from V and 0 from J, leaving 9 bases between them. The CDR3 runs to 15 residues. The CDR3 spells CASSMDSYSNQPQHF. DNA of the CDR3: TGTGCCAGTAGTATGGATAGTTATAGCAATCAGCCCCAGCATTTT. Together with reference TRBV19 and TRBJ1-5, the CDR3 gives the full variable domain: DGGITQSPKYLFRKEGQNVTLSCEQNLNHDAMYWYRQDPGQGLRLIYYSQIVNDFQKGDIAEGYSVSREKKESFPLTVTSAQKNPTAFYLCASSMDSYSNQPQHFGDGTRLSIL.

The table lists this clonotype with a few counts. This chain connects TRBV5-1 to TRBJ2-5, with D maybe TRBD1 (6 bases). The CDR3 has 16 residues. CDR1 SGHRS and CDR2 YFSETQ come from the germline V gene. V shed 0 bases and J shed 5 bases, with 17 bases lying between them. Here the CDR3 reads CASSLGDLQGWETQYF. The CDR3 DNA reads as TGCGCCAGCAGCTTGGGGGACCTACAGGGTTGGGAGACCCAGTACTTC.

This clonotype was detected only a few times. The chain couples TRBV2 to TRBJ2-3, with a tentative D call TRBD2 (7 bases). The CDR3 loop spans 15 amino acids. The germline V gene has CDR1 SNHLY and CDR2 FYNNEI. Between the trimmed V and J ends, which lost 6 bases and 3 bases, there was a span of 16 bases. The CDR3 DNA sequence: TGTGCCAGCAGCCCTAGGGGGGGGCTTACAGATACGCAGTATTTT. Residues: CASSPRGGLTDTQYF.

Details on this clonotype: A much larger clone differs from this one at a single base, so this may be a read error. The rearrangement uses TRBV14 and TRBJ2-1; D unclear. Germline V gives CDR1 SGHDN, CDR2 FVKESK. CDR3 length equals 17 residues. The CDR3 region has the DNA TGTGCCAGCAGCCCCGCCTACTGGGGTAACTCCTACAATGGGCAGTTCTTC. Amino acid sequence: CASSPAYWGNSYNGQFF.

With regard to this clonotype: The junction departs from the called germline gene at one end, perhaps through a read error. V and J are TRBV6-6 and TRBJ2-7; 8 nucleotides agree with TRBD1. Germline V gene sequence: CDR1 MNHNY, CDR2 SVGAGI (reference sequence). This CDR3 has 14 amino acids. As DNA, the CDR3 is TGTGACAGCAGACCTAGGACAGGGCTCTACGAGCAGTACTTC. This gives the protein CDSRPRTGLYEQYF.

This chain connects TRBV30 to TRBJ1-4; TRBD1 matches at 7 bases. The CDR3 loop spans 14 amino acids. The V segment lost 0 bases and the J segment 12 bases; nucleotides outside the gene matches: 10. Germline loops: CDR1 GTSNPN, CDR2 SVGIG (reference sequence). The CDR3 DNA is TGTGCCTGGAGTGTCCCGAGACAGGGTGGAGAACTGTTTTTT. Encoded protein: CAWSVPRQGGELFF.

There are many counts of this clonotype. The chain employs TRBV27 and TRBJ2-7, with a possible D match to TRBD2 (5 bases). CDR1 and CDR2 (germline): MNHEY, SMNVEV (reference sequence). Trimming removed 7 bases from V and 0 bases from J, with 7 bases in between. This CDR3 spans 12 amino acids. CDR3 nucleotide sequence: TGTGCCAGCAAAGGGAGCTCCTACGAGCAGTACTTC. Encoded protein: CASKGSSYEQYF.

This clonotype appeared many times. This chain joins TRBV7-9 and TRBJ2-1; 8 positions match TRBD2. J gave up 0 bases and V 6 bases, and 7 bases lay outside the gene matches. The CDR3 is made up of 16 amino acids. Per germline, CDR1 SEHNR and CDR2 FQNEAQ (reference sequence). In DNA form, the CDR3 reads TGTGCCAGCAGGTTCAGCGGGAGTGGCTCCTACAATGAGCAGTTCTTC. This codes for CASRFSGSGSYNEQFF.

V gene TRBV20-1 combines with J gene TRBJ2-1; 7 nucleotides match TRBD2. The length of the CDR3 is 14 residues. Trimming cost V 4 bases and J 5 bases; bases outside gene matches: 8. The germline CDR1 and CDR2 sequences are DFQATT and SNEGSKA (reference sequence). The CDR3 sequence: CSATLGGSNNEQFF. CDR3 DNA sequence: TGCAGTGCTACCCTCGGCGGGAGCAACAATGAGCAGTTCTTC.

There are many counts of this clonotype. The chain carries TRBV28 and TRBJ1-5, with no clear D. The germline V gene encodes CDR1 MDHEN and CDR2 SYDVKM. The CDR3 consists of 12 residues. V was shortened by 1 base and J by 6 bases, with 4 bases between the two germline ends. The CDR3 DNA reads TGTGCCAGCAGTTTATCTGGTCAGCCCCAGCATTTT. Amino acids: CASSLSGQPQHF.

Ten or more counts support this clonotype. The genes are TRBV6-6 and TRBJ2-7; 8 bases line up with TRBD2. V shed 11 bases and J 2 bases; nucleotides not matched to a gene: 14. The length of the CDR3 is 15 residues. The V gene's germline CDR1 is MNHNY and CDR2 SVGAGI (reference sequence). The CDR3 sequence: CAHREGGGRAYEQYF. The DNA for the CDR3 is TGTGCCCACCGGGAGGGGGGAGGTAGGGCCTACGAGCAGTACTTC.

Worth noting for this clonotype: A much larger clonotype is one base distant, so this may be a read error. The chain has TRBV5-1 and TRBJ1-1; 7 bases align to TRBD1. Germline V gives CDR1 SGHRS, CDR2 YFSETQ. This CDR3 contains 13 residues. The CDR3 nucleotides read TGCGCCGGCAGCTCACAGGGGAGGACTGAAGCTTTCTTT. This codes for CAGSSQGRTEAFF. Looking up the rest from reference TRBV5-1 and TRBJ1-1 gives the full variable domain: KAGVTQTPRYLIKTRGQQVTLSCSPISGHRSVSWYQQTPGQGLQFLFEYFSETQRNKGNFPGRFSGRQFSNSRSEMNVSTLELGDSALYLCAGSSQGRTEAFFGQGTRLTVV.

In its sample, this clonotype was seen a few times. This clone may be a read error of a much larger clone one base away. V and J are TRBV10-3 and TRBJ2-1, with a weak D call TRBD1 (5 bases). V lost 2 bases, J lost 10 bases, and 12 bases lay in between. The length of the CDR3 is 13 residues. The germline V gene has CDR1 ENHRY and CDR2 SYGVKD. CDR3 residues: CAISETRDKEQFF. CDR3 DNA sequence: TGTGCCATCAGTGAGACCAGGGATAAGGAGCAGTTCTTC.

The sample holds many counts of this clonotype. The V call is TRBV6-6, the J call TRBJ2-7; 8 positions agree with TRBD2. Losses at the gene ends were 6 bases for V and 5 bases for J; bases not matched to a gene: 9. Per germline, CDR1 MNHNY and CDR2 SVGAGI (reference sequence). This CDR3 is 14 amino acids long. CDR3 sequence reads: CASRTSEGGDEQYF. The CDR3, as DNA: TGTGCCAGCAGGACTAGCGAGGGGGGAGACGAGCAGTACTTC.

Comment on this clonotype: A much larger clone is a single base away; this may be a read error. The rearrangement joins TRBV29-1 to TRBJ1-1; no firm D call. The CDR3 has 13 amino acids. Trimming left V 6 bases short and J 0 bases short, with 11 bases between. The germline V gene has CDR1 SQVTM and CDR2 ANQGSEA. CDR3 sequence: CSVRSGMNTEAFF. CDR3 sequence (DNA): TGCAGCGTGCGGTCCGGGATGAACACTGAAGCTTTCTTT. Together with reference TRBV29-1 and TRBJ1-1, the CDR3 gives the full variable domain: SAVISQKPSRDICQRGTSLTIQCQVDSQVTMMFWYRQQPGQSLTLIATANQGSEATYESGFVIDKFPISRPNLTFSTLTVSNMSPEDSSIYLCSVRSGMNTEAFFGQGTRLTVV.

Note on this clonotype: One junction end disagrees with the germline gene, perhaps due to a read error. The chain uses TRBV5-6 and TRBJ2-4, with a possible D match to TRBD2 (5 bases). This CDR3 comprises 16 residues. Germline V gene lookup returns CDR1 SGHDT and CDR2 YYEEEE. CDR3 amino acids: CASSLTHDGLKNVQYF. In nucleotides, the CDR3 is TGTGCCAGCAGCCTTACACATGACGGACTCAAAAACGTTCAGTACTTC. The entire variable domain, with the rest obtained from reference TRBV5-6 and TRBJ2-4, is as follows: DAGVTQSPTHLIKTRGQQVTLRCSPKSGHDTVSWYQQALGQGPQFIFQYYEEEERQRGNFPDRFSGHQFPNYSSELNVNALLLGDSALYLCASSLTHDGLKNVQYFGAGTRLSVL.